This T cell receptor (beta chain) came from a study of blood T cell repertoires in COVID-19. The wider study: The origin of the acute and convalescent COVID-19 samples was the United States, Italy and Spain.

CDR3 size: 14 residues. V lost 5 bases to trimming and J lost 2 bases; unmatched junction nucleotides: 5. Germline-derived CDR1 and CDR2 are MDHEN and SYDVKM. Here immunoSEQ multiplex PCR was the method, and the copy in TCRdb shows in-frame clones only, minus some. Of under 250,000 clones in the sample, around 86% were seen once. Seattle enrolled patients during active infection and tracked them longitudinally. The chain employs TRBV28 and TRBJ1-2; 7 bases agree with TRBD1. The sequence was obtained from a woman of 80 years or more with COVID-19, enrolled during active disease. The sample comprised peripheral blood. CDR3 nucleotides: TGTGCCAGCAGTCCCCTGACAGGGAACTATGGCTACACCTTC. It specifies CASSPLTGNYGYTF.